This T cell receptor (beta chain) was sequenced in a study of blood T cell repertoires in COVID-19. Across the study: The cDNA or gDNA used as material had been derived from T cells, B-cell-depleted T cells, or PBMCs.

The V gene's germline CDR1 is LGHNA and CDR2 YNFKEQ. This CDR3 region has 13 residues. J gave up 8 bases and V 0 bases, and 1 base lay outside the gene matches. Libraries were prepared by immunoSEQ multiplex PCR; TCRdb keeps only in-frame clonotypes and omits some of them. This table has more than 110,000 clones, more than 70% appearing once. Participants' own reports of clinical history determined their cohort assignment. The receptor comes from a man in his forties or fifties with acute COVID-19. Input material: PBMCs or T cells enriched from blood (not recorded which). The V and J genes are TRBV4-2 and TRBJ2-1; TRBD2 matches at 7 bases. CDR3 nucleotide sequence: TGTGCCAGCAGCCAAGATCGGGGGGATGAGCAGTTCTTC. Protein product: CASSQDRGDEQFF.